This is a list of T cell receptor beta chains from one sample in a study of regulatory T cells in long-lasting Graves disease. In TCRdb, the multiplex PCR reads were re-called with MiXCR into one record per CDR3 protein. This table has some 440,000 distinct CDR3 sequences, around 20% appearing once. The starting material was peripheral blood mononuclear cells (PBMCs), obtained when the disease was refractory, from a patient treated with antithyroid drugs. Receptor source: a female donor with Graves disease. Each CDR3 is given with its conserved first and last residue. The D gene is left open where the match is weak. Some rows have no size entry. The others give once, few or many, or a class for an expanded clone.

>TRBJ2-7|TRBV13|TRBD2|few
TGTGCCAGCAGCCTCCGGGGTCGCGGGAGGGCCGATGAGCAGTACTTC
CASSLRGRGRADEQYF
>TRBJ2-5|TRBV3-1|-|many
TGTGCCAGCAGCCCCCCTGAGACCCAGTACTTC
CASSPPETQYF
>TRBJ2-7|TRBV6-1|TRBD1|-
TGTGCCAGCAGTCGGCCGGGGGTGGGGACAGGAGCCTACGAGCAGTACTTC
CASSRPGVGTGAYEQYF
>TRBJ2-7|TRBV5-6|-|many
TGTGCCAGCAGCCGAACCCTAATCGGCTACGAGCAGTACTTC
CASSRTLIGYEQYF
>TRBJ2-7|TRBV6-1|-|many
TGTGCCAGCAGTGTTCCAATGGCAGGATCCTACGAGCAGTACTTC
CASSVPMAGSYEQYF
>TRBJ2-5|TRBV20-1|-|many
TGCAGTGCTAGGGCGGTAAACCAAGAGACCCAGTACTTC
CSARAVNQETQYF
>TRBJ1-2|TRBV9|-|-
TGTGCCAGCAGCGTAGGGTTCCCAGGATTGAATGGCTACACCTTC
CASSVGFPGLNGYTF
>TRBJ2-7|TRBV7-2|TRBD1|many
TGTGCCAGCAGCTTAGAGGCAGGGGGAAGGCACGAGCAGTACTTC
CASSLEAGGRHEQYF
>TRBJ1-1|TRBV5-8|-|-
TGTGCCAGCAGCTTGGTGGACAGCCTGAACACTGAAGCTTTCTTT
CASSLVDSLNTEAFF
>TRBJ1-1|TRBV30|-|many
TGTGCCTGGAGTGTTCGAGGCAGACAGAACACTGAAGCTTTCTTT
CAWSVRGRQNTEAFF
>TRBJ2-7|TRBV28|TRBD1|many
TGTGCCAGTGACTCTCGTAACCGGGACAGGGGGCACGAGCAGTACTTC
CASDSRNRDRGHEQYF
>TRBJ1-2|TRBV27|TRBD1|-
TGTGCCAGCAGTCCAGATTACAGGGGTAGCTATGGCTACACCTTC
CASSPDYRGSYGYTF
>TRBJ2-5|TRBV7-6|-|-
TGTGCCAGCAGACACCGGCTGCGGGCGGGAAGAGAGACCCAGTACTTC
CASRHRLRAGRETQYF
>TRBJ1-6|TRBV20-1|TRBD1|few
TGCAGTGCTAGGGACAGGGTCCTCTATAATTCACCCCTCCACTTT
CSARDRVLYNSPLHF
>TRBJ2-1|TRBV3-1|-|few
TGTGCCAGCAGCCAAGATGAAGTGACTAGGGCCCCATTCTACAATGAGCAGTTCTTC
CASSQDEVTRAPFYNEQFF
>TRBJ1-5|TRBV24-1|-|many
TGTGCCACCAGTGATTTTAAGGGTGGCAGCAATCAGCCCCAGCATTTT
CATSDFKGGSNQPQHF
>TRBJ1-2|TRBV7-2|-|many
TGTGCCAGCAGCTTAAACTCAGGTAGCTATGGCTACACCTTC
CASSLNSGSYGYTF
>TRBJ2-3|TRBV2|-|-
TGTGCCAGCAGAGAAAGGATCCTCACAGATACGCAGTATTTT
CASRERILTDTQYF
>TRBJ1-5|TRBV7-8|TRBD1|few
TGTGCCAGCAGCTTACAACAGGGGAACAATCAGCCCCAGCATTTT
CASSLQQGNNQPQHF
>TRBJ2-7|TRBV2|-|-
TGTGCCGGCACGCCCGCCTACGAGCAGTACTTC
CAGTPAYEQYF
>TRBJ2-2|TRBV6-2/TRBV6-3|TRBD2|few
TGTGCCAGCAGTTATCTTCGCGGGAGGACAACGAACACCGGGGAGCTGTTTTTT
CASSYLRGRTTNTGELFF
>TRBJ2-7|TRBV10-3|-|few
TGTGCCATCAGTGAGTCAGAGTACGAGCAGTACTTC
CAISESEYEQYF
>TRBJ2-5|TRBV4-1|-|-
TGCGCCAGCAGCCATCCCTTGAGGGGAGGATCCCAAGAGACCCAGTACTTC
CASSHPLRGGSQETQYF
>TRBJ2-5|TRBV28|-|few
TGTGCCAGCAGACTTAGGTGGGGGGAGACCCAGTACTTC
CASRLRWGETQYF
>TRBJ2-3|TRBV14|-|-
TGTGCCAGCAGCCAACGCTGGGGCGGGAAAGAAGATACGCAGTATTTT
CASSQRWGGKEDTQYF